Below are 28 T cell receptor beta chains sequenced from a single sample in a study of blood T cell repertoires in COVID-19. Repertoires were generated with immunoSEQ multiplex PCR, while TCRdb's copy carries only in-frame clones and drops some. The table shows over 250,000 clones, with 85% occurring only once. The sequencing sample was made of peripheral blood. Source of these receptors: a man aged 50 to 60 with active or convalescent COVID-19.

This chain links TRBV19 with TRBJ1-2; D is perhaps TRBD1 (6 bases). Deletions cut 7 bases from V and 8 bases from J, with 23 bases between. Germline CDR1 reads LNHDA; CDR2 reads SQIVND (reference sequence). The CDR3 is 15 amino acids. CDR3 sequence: CASTSLDRSLRGYTF. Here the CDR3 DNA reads TGTGCCAGTACCAGTCTCGACAGGTCCCTCAGGGGCTACACCTTC.

DNA for the CDR3: TGCGCCAGCAGCTTGAGAAACCGGGACTCCGGGCCCCTAGCCAAAAACATTCAGTACTTC. Protein product: CASSLRNRDSGPLAKNIQYF. This chain joins TRBV5-1 and TRBJ2-4, with D possibly matching TRBD2 (6 bases). The ends were cut back, 1 base at V and 0 bases at J, with 23 bases in the middle. The germline gives CDR1 SGHRS, CDR2 YFSETQ. This CDR3 comprises 20 residues.

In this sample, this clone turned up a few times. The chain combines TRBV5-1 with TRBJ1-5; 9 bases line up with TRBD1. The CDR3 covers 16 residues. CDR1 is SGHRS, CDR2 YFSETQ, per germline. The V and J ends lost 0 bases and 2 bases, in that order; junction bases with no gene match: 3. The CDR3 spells CASSLGDRVGNQPQHF. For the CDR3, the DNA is TGCGCCAGCAGCTTGGGGGACAGGGTTGGCAATCAGCCCCAGCATTTT.

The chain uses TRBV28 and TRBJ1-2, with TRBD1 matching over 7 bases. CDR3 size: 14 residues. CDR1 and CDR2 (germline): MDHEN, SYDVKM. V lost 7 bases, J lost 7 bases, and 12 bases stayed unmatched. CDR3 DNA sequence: TGTGCCAGCAACCTCTTACAGGGGAGTGGTGGCTACACCTTC. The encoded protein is CASNLLQGSGGYTF.

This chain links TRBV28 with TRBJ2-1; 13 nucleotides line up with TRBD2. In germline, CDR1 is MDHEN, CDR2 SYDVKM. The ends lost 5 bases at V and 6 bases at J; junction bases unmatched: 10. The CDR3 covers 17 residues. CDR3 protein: CASSRDRGLAGFNEQFF. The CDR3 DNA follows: TGTGCCAGCAGTCGAGACAGGGGACTAGCGGGGTTCAATGAGCAGTTCTTC.

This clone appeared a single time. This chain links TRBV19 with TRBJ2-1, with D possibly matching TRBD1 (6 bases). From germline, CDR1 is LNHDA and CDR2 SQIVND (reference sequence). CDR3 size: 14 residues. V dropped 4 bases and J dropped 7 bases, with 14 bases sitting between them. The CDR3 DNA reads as TGTGCCAGTAGTAGGACAGTCGAAGGGAATGAGCAGTTCTTC. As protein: CASSRTVEGNEQFF.

The DNA of the CDR3 is TGTGCCAGTAGCGGCAGCGCCTACGAGCAGTACTTC. Encoded protein: CASSGSAYEQYF. This chain uses TRBV6-6 with TRBJ2-7, with D possibly matching TRBD2 (6 bases). CDR3 length equals 12 residues. Germline V gives CDR1 MNHNY, CDR2 SVGAGI (reference sequence). V lost 9 bases and J lost 2, with 11 bases in between.

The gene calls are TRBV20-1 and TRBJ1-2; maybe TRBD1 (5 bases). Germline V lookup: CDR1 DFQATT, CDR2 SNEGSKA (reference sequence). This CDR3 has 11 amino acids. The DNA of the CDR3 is TGCAGCCAAAGGGGAGGCGATGGCTACACCTTC. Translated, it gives CSQRGGDGYTF.

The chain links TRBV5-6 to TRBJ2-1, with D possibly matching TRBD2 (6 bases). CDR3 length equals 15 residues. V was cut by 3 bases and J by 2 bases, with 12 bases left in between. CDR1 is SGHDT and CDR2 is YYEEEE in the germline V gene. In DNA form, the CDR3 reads TGTGCCAGCAGCTCGCGGGGAAAGCCCTACAATGAGCAGTTCTTC. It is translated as CASSSRGKPYNEQFF.

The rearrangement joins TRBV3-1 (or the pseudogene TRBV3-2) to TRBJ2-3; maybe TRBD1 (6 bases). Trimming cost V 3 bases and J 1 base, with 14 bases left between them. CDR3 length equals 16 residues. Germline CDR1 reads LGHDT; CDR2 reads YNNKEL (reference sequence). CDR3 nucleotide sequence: TGTGCCAGCAGCCATTTCGGGGCAGGGGGCACAGATACGCAGTATTTT. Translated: CASSHFGAGGTDTQYF.

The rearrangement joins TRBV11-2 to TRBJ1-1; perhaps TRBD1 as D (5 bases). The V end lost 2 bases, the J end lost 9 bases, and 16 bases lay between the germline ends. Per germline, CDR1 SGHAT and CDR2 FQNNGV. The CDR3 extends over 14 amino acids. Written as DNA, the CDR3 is TGTGCCAGCAGCTTATTCGCGGGGCAGGTCCAAGCTTTCTTT. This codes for CASSLFAGQVQAFF.

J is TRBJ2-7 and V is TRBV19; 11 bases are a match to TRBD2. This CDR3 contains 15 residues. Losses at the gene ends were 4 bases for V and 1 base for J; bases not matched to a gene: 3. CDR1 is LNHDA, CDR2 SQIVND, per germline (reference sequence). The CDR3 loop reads CASSSRLAGSYEQYF. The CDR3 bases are TGTGCCAGTAGTAGCCGACTAGCGGGGTCCTACGAGCAGTACTTC.

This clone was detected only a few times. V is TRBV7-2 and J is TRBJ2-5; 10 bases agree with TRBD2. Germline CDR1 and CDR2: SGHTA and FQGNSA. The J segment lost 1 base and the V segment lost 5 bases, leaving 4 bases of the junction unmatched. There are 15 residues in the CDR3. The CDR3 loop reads CASSRSGRSQETQYF. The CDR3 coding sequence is TGTGCCAGCAGCCGTAGCGGGAGGTCCCAAGAGACCCAGTACTTC.

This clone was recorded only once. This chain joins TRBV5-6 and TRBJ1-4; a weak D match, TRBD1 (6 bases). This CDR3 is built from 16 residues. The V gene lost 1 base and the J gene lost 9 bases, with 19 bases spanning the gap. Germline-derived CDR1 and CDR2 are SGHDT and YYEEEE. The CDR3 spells CASSLFTGTPPKKLFF. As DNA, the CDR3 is TGTGCCAGCAGCTTGTTCACAGGGACCCCGCCAAAAAAACTGTTTTTT.

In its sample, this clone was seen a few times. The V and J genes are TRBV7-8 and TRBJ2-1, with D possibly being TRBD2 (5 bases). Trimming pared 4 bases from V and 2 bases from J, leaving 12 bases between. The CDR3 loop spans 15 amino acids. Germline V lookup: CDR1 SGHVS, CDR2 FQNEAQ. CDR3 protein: CASSSAEAPYNEQFF. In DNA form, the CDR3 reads TGTGCCAGCAGCTCAGCGGAGGCCCCCTACAATGAGCAGTTCTTC.

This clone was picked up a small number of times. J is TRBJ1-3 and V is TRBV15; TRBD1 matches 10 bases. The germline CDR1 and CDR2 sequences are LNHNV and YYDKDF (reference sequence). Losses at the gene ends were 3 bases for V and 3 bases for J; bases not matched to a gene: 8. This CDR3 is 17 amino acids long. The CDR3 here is CATSRTGGGGDGNTIYF. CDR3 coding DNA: TGTGCCACCAGCAGGACAGGGGGCGGAGGTGATGGAAACACCATATATTTT.

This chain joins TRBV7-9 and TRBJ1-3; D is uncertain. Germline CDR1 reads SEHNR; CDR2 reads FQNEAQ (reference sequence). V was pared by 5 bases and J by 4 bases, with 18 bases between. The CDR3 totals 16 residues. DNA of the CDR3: TGTGCCAGCAGCCCCCCGGACTCCCGGCGGGGAAACACCATATATTTT. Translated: CASSPPDSRRGNTIYF.

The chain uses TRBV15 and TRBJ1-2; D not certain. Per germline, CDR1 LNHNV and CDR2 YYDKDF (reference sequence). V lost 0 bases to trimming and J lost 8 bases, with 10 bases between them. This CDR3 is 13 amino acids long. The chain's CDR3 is CATSRDLSWGYTF. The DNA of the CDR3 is TGTGCCACCAGCAGAGATCTAAGTTGGGGCTACACCTTC.

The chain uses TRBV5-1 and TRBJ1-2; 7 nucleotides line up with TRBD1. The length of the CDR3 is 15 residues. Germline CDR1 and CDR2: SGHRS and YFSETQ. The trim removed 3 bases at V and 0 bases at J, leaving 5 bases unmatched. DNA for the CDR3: TGCGCCAGCAGCTCTTCGACAGGGACTAACTATGGCTACACCTTC. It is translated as CASSSSTGTNYGYTF. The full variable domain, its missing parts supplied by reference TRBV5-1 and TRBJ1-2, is KAGVTQTPRYLIKTRGQQVTLSCSPISGHRSVSWYQQTPGQGLQFLFEYFSETQRNKGNFPGRFSGRQFSNSRSEMNVSTLELGDSALYLCASSSSTGTNYGYTFGSGTRLTVV.

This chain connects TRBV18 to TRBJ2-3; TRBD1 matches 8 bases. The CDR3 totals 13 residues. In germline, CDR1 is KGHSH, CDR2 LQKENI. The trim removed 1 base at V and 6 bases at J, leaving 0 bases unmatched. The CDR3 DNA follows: TGTGCCAGCTCACCACGACAGGGGGATACGCAGTATTTT. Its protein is CASSPRQGDTQYF.

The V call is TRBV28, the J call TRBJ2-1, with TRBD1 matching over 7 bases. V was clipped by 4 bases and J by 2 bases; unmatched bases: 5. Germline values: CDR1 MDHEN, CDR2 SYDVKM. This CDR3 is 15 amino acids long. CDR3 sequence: CASSYQQGAYNEQFF. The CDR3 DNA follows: TGTGCCAGCAGTTATCAGCAGGGGGCCTACAATGAGCAGTTCTTC. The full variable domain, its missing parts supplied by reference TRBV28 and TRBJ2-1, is DVKVTQSSRYLVKRTGEKVFLECVQDMDHENMFWYRQDPGLGLRLIYFSYDVKMKEKGDIPEGYSVSREKKERFSLILESASTNQTSMYLCASSYQQGAYNEQFFGPGTRLTVL.

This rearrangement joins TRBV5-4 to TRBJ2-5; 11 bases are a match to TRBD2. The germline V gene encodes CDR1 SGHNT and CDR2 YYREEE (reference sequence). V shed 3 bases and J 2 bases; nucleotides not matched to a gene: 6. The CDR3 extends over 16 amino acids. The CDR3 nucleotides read TGTGCCAGCAGCTCCCGACTAGCGGGACCGCAAGAGACCCAGTACTTC. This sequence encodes CASSSRLAGPQETQYF.

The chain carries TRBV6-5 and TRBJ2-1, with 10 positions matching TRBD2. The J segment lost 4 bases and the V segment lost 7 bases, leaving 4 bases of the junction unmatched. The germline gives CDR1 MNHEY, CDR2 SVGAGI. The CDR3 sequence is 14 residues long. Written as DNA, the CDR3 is TGTGCCAGCACGTTACTAGCGGGATACAATGAGCAGTTCTTC. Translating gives CASTLLAGYNEQFF.

The CDR3 reads CASSPGTGVSGANVLTF. The CDR3 DNA reads TGTGCCAGCTCACCAGGGACAGGGGTCTCTGGGGCCAACGTCCTGACTTTC. This chain joins TRBV18 and TRBJ2-6, with 10 bases identical to TRBD1. Per the germline V gene, CDR1 is KGHSH and CDR2 is LQKENI. This CDR3 region has 17 residues. The junction had 1 base not matched to a gene; V was cut back by 2 bases and J by 0 bases.

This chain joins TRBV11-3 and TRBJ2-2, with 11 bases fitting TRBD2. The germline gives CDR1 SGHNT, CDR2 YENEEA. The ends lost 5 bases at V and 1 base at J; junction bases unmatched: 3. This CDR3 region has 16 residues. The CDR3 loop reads CASSPGTSGNTGELFF. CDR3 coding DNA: TGTGCCAGCAGCCCCGGGACTAGCGGGAACACCGGGGAGCTGTTTTTT.

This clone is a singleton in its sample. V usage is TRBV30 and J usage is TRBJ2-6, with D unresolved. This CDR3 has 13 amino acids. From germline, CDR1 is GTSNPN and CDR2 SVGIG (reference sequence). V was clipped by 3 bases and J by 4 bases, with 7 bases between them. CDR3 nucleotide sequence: TGTGCCTGGAGAATCCAAGGGGCCAACGTCCTGACTTTC. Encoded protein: CAWRIQGANVLTF.

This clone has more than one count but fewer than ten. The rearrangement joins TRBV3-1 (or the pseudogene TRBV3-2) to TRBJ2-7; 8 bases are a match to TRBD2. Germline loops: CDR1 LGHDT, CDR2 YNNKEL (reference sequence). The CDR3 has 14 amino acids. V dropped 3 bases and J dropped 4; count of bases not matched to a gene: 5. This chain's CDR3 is CASSHREGDYEQYF. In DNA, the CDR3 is TGTGCCAGCAGCCACCGGGAGGGCGATTACGAGCAGTACTTC.

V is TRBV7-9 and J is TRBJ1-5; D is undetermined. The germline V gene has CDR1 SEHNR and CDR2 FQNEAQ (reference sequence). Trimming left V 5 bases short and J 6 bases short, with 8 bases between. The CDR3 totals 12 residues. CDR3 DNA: TGTGCCAGCAGCCGGGATAGTCAGCCCCAGCATTTT. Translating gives CASSRDSQPQHF. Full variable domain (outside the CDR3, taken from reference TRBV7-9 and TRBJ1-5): DTGVSQNPRHKITKRGQNVTFRCDPISEHNRLYWYRQTLGQGPEFLTYFQNEAQLEKSRLLSDRFSAERPKGSFSTLEIQRTEQGDSAMYLCASSRDSQPQHFGDGTRLSIL.